This TCR beta chain appears in the sequencing data of a study of patients and donors after allogeneic stem cell transplantation. TCRdb re-analysed the RT-PCR reads in MiXCR, keeping a single row per CDR3 protein. The repertoire holds about 410,000 distinct CDR3 sequences, with 16% as singletons. Source material: blood, either unsorted or a sorted T cell fraction (not recorded which). The clonotype originates from a human donor who was either an allogeneic HSCT recipient or a stem cell or donor lymphocyte infusion donor (not recorded which). It is not recorded whose cells these are; they may come from a transplant donor.

The CDR3 loop is CASIFDRVNTEAFF. CDR3 bases: TGTGCCAGCATTTTTGACAGGGTCAACACTGAAGCTTTCTTT. The chain has TRBV7-9 and TRBJ1-1, with 7 bases that match TRBD1. The CDR3 sequence is 14 residues long. CDR1 and CDR2 from the germline V gene are SEHNR and FQNEAQ (reference sequence). V gave up 7 bases and J gave up 2 bases; unmatched junction bases: 7.